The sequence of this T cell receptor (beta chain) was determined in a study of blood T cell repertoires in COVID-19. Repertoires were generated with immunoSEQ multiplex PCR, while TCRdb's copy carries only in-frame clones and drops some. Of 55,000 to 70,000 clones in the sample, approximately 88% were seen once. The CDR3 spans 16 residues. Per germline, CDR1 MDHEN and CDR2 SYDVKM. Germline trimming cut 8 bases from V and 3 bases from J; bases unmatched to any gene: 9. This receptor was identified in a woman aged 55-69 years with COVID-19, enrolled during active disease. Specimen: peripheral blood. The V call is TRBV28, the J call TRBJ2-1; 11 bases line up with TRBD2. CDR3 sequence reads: CASATGTSGGYNEQFF. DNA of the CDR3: TGTGCCAGCGCGACGGGTACTAGCGGGGGCTACAATGAGCAGTTCTTC.